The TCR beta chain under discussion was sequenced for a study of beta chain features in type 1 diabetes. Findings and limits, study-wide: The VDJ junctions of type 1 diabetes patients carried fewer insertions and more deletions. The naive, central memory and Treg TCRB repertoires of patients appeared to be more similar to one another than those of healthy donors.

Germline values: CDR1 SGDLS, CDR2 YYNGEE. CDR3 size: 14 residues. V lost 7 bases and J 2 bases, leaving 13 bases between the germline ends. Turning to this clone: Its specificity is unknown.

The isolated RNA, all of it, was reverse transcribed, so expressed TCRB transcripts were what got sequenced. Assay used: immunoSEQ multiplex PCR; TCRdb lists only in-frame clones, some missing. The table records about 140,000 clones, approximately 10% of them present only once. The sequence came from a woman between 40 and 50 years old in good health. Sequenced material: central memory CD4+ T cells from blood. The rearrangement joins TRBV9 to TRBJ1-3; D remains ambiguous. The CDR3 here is CASGRELAGNTIYF. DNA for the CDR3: TGTGCCAGCGGGAGAGAATTGGCTGGAAACACCATATATTTT.